This T cell receptor (beta chain) appears in the sequencing data of a study of T cells in Graves' hyperthyroidism and ophthalmopathy. Overall study results and limits: The model forecast ophthalmopathy, anticipating it by a median about 7 months before onset. Ophthalmopathy was told apart from stable hyperthyroidism by a 13 V-J model.

CDR1 SQVTM and CDR2 ANQGSEA come from the germline V gene. With V trimmed by 6 bases and J by 6 bases, 1 base remained unmatched. The CDR3 sequence is 11 residues long. The table lists this clonotype with many counts. Its matching antigen is unknown. The investigators amplified TCR beta CDR3 regions from RNA transcripts. TCR CDR3 regions were first amplified by RT-PCR with HTBI primers. TCRdb analysed the multiplex PCR reads with MiXCR anew, one entry per CDR3 protein. The table includes approximately 350,000 distinct CDR3 sequences, 12% to 15% detected once. The TCR sequence derives from a woman aged 55-69 years with Graves' ophthalmopathy. This rearrangement joins TRBV29-1 to TRBJ2-3, with 9 bases lining up with TRBD1. Sequencing was done on a sample of blood. CDR3 nucleotides: TGCAGCGTCACAGGGGGCGATACGCAGTATTTT. It translates to CSVTGGDTQYF.